The table lists the clone carrying this T cell receptor (beta chain) with a count of one. Its matching antigen is unknown. This CDR3 is 14 amino acids long. The V gene lost 8 bases and the J gene lost 3 bases, with 16 bases spanning the gap. The germline CDR1 and CDR2 sequences are SNHLY and FYNNEI. The data originate from a study of T cell repertoires in ileal Crohn's disease. Study information: Surgery for a complication: stricturing in around 60%, penetrating in 39%. Findings and limits, study-wide: Endoscopy was done a median around 7.5 months after surgery. Active smokers at surgery had more clonal expansions than non-smokers.

Time point: neoterminal ileum biopsy at postoperative endoscopy, about 6 months after surgery. Method: immunoSEQ multiplex PCR; TCRdb's copy keeps in-frame clones and lacks some. The sample contains 8,500 to 13,000 clones, around 80% of which appear only once. The sequenced sample consisted of ileal tissue. This chain uses TRBV2 with TRBJ1-1; D is possibly TRBD1 (6 bases). This clonotype was obtained from an adult with Crohn's disease. As DNA, the CDR3 is TGTGCCAGCCTCTTTGAAACAGGGTACACTGAAGCTTTCTTT. As protein: CASLFETGYTEAFF.